The 28 T cell receptor beta chains in this list originate from one sample, sequenced in a study of T cells in Graves' hyperthyroidism and ophthalmopathy (dated by TCRdb to about 2019). The method was multiplex PCR. Sequencer: Illumina HiSeq 2000. The TCR beta CDR3 regions were amplified from RNA transcripts. The first round of RT-PCR for the TCR CDR3 was performed with the HTBI primer set and the Qiagen OneStep RT-PCR kit. TCRdb took the public reads, trimmed them with fastp at Q25, ran MiXCR for clone calling and kept in-frame beta chains. Every CDR3 protein is listed once, alongside the most common genes and DNA of its rows. This sample has about 35,000 distinct CDR3 sequences in its table, and about 50% of those were observed once. Approximately 6% of the sample rests with the top ten. Sequenced: blood. Source of these receptors: a woman aged 50 to 60 with Graves' hyperthyroidism that later progressed to Graves' ophthalmopathy.

In this sample, this clonotype turned up many times. This chain joins TRBV6-6 and TRBJ1-4; D gene unclear. This CDR3 has 14 residues. CDR1 and CDR2 (germline): MNHNY, SVGAGI (reference sequence). The ends were cut back, 6 bases at V and 6 bases at J, with 14 bases in the middle. CDR3 DNA sequence: TGTGCCAGCAGACATATGGGGAGGGATGAAAAACTGTTTTTT. It encodes CASRHMGRDEKLFF.

The chain employs TRBV20-1 and TRBJ1-1; D is unresolved. The germline V gene has CDR1 DFQATT and CDR2 SNEGSKA (reference sequence). The germline V and J ends were trimmed by 0 bases and 8 bases, with 13 bases remaining between them. The CDR3 sequence is 13 residues long. The DNA for the CDR3 is TGCAGTGCTAGAGATCACACGGACGACGAAGCTTTCTTT. Translation: CSARDHTDDEAFF.

Turning to this clonotype: The missing conserved phenylalanine or tryptophan at the end of this CDR3 makes a read error likely. The chain's CDR3 is CATRQGGTEAFY. As DNA, the CDR3 is TGCGCCACGAGACAGGGAGGCACTGAAGCTTTCTAT. This chain connects TRBV19 to TRBJ1-1, with 7 positions matching TRBD1. Germline CDR1 and CDR2: LNHDA and SQIVND (reference sequence). This CDR3 is 12 amino acids long.

This sequence joins TRBV11-3 and TRBJ1-1, with 10 positions matching TRBD1. After removal of 5 bases from V and 6 bases from J, the junction contained 15 bases not matched to a gene. The germline CDR1 and CDR2 sequences are SGHNT and YENEEA. This CDR3 has 17 residues. The CDR3 nucleotides read TGTGCCAGCAGCCCAAAAAGACAGGGGGCTAAGAGCTCTGAAGCTTTCTTT. Amino acid sequence: CASSPKRQGAKSSEAFF.

The V call is TRBV20-1, the J call TRBJ1-4, with D perhaps TRBD1 (5 bases). Germline values: CDR1 DFQATT, CDR2 SNEGSKA (reference sequence). The CDR3 runs to 14 residues. Between the trimmed V and J ends, which lost 2 bases and 4 bases, there was a span of 11 bases. CDR3 nucleotide sequence: TGCAGTGCTAGATTGGGGCAGGGTAATGAAAAACTGTTTTTT. Residues: CSARLGQGNEKLFF.

The V gene is TRBV6-6, the J gene TRBJ1-2; possibly TRBD1 for D (6 bases). Germline loops: CDR1 MNHNY, CDR2 SVGAGI (reference sequence). The CDR3 length is 11 residues. Trimming stripped 4 bases from V and 10 bases from J, with 10 bases between. CDR3 nucleotides: TGTGCCAGCAGTTTTGACAGGTCCTACACCTTC. This translates into CASSFDRSYTF.

The rearrangement uses TRBV12-3 or TRBV12-4 and TRBJ2-3, with 11 bases matching TRBD2. The CDR3 sequence is 18 residues long. The V segment lost 6 bases and the J segment 0 bases; nucleotides outside the gene matches: 11. The CDR3 DNA reads as TGTGCCAGCAGACTGCTCATCAGGACTAGCGGGAGCACAGATACGCAGTATTTT. Protein sequence: CASRLLIRTSGSTDTQYF.

With respect to this clonotype: Because the CDR3's place on the DNA is in doubt, the DNA is left out and the CDR3 is given as listed by TCRdb. Here the CDR3 reads CASSFYICSATDWDSSYEQYF. The chain carries TRBV7-6 and TRBJ2-7; the tabulated D call, TRBD2, remains unverified against the DNA. The CDR3 spans 21 residues, counting both ends. Per germline, CDR1 SGHVS and CDR2 FNYEAQ.

To note about this clonotype: Given a much more abundant clone one base away, this may be a read error. Given the absence of the conserved phenylalanine or tryptophan at the CDR3 end, a read error is likely. This rearrangement joins TRBV30 to TRBJ2-2; D assignment may be TRBD1 or TRBD2 (5 bases each). Trimming took off 3 bases at V and 0 bases at J, with 8 bases between the two ends. The CDR3 contains 14 residues. CDR1 is GTSNPN, CDR2 SVGIG, per germline (reference sequence). The CDR3, as DNA: TGTGCCTGGAGCGAGGGGACGAACACCGGGGAGCTGTTTGTT. As protein: CAWSEGTNTGELFV.

As regards this clonotype: The CDR3 carries no conserved terminal phenylalanine or tryptophan, so it likely arises from a read error. This chain uses TRBV25-1 with TRBJ1-4; perhaps TRBD1 as D (5 bases). With 5 bases removed from V and 3 bases from J, the gap between germline ends came to 7 bases. This CDR3 has 13 amino acids. The germline V gene encodes CDR1 MGHDK and CDR2 SYGVNS. CDR3 sequence (DNA): TGTGCCAGCAGTCTGGGGGCTAATGAAAAACTGTTTCTT. Its protein is CASSLGANEKLFL.

This clonotype was counted many times. The chain joins TRBV20-1 to TRBJ1-4; 8 bases agree with TRBD1. V was clipped by 2 bases and J by 5 bases; unmatched bases: 10. Germline CDR1 is DFQATT and CDR2 is SNEGSKA (reference sequence). This CDR3 is built from 16 residues. The CDR3 DNA follows: TGCAGTGCTAGACCCCGCAGGGGGCTTATCAATGAAAAACTGTTTTTT. Its translation is CSARPRRGLINEKLFF.

This clonotype was recorded only once. The chain combines TRBV20-1 with TRBJ1-6; TRBD1 might be the D (5 bases). Trimming shortened V by 3 bases and J by 6 bases, and 12 bases separated the two germline ends. The CDR3 is made up of 14 amino acids. The germline gives CDR1 DFQATT, CDR2 SNEGSKA (reference sequence). CDR3 nucleotide sequence: TGCAGTGCTAGTAGGGGCTCGGCTAATTCACCCCTCCACTTT. Encoded protein: CSASRGSANSPLHF.

The table lists this clonotype with many counts. V and J are TRBV5-4 and TRBJ1-2, with TRBD1 matching over 11 bases. Trimming took 4 bases from V and 2 from J; bases not matched to a gene: 13. The CDR3 runs to 18 residues. Germline V gives CDR1 SGHNT, CDR2 YYREEE (reference sequence). CDR3 region: CASSQDRGRLFGNYGYTF. CDR3 bases: TGTGCCAGCAGCCAGGACAGGGGGCGCCTTTTCGGGAACTATGGCTACACCTTC.

This clonotype was counted at least ten times. The V and J genes are TRBV14 and TRBJ2-7; 8 nucleotides align to TRBD2. With 1 base clipped from V and 7 bases from J, the junction kept 9 bases outside the gene matches. Germline CDR1 is SGHDN and CDR2 is FVKESK. CDR3 length: 15 amino acids. CDR3 sequence reads: CASSQVGIAGQEQYF. In DNA, the CDR3 is TGTGCCAGCAGCCAAGTCGGGATAGCGGGACAAGAGCAGTACTTC.

A word on this clonotype: One end of the junction is discordant with germline, which a read error may explain. This chain joins TRBV2 and TRBJ2-1; D may match TRBD1 or TRBD2 (5 bases each). The CDR3 totals 15 residues. Germline V gene lookup returns CDR1 SNHLY and CDR2 FYNNEI. The CDR3: CASILKRGVYNEQSF. CDR3 bases: TGTGCCAGCATTCTCAAGAGGGGAGTATACAATGAGCAGTCCTTC.

The CDR3, as DNA: TGCAGTGCCTCGTCCCCGGTTGTGGACGAGCAGTACTTC. Translated, it gives CSASSPVVDEQYF. The gene calls are TRBV20-1 and TRBJ2-7; D is ambiguous. This CDR3 has 13 residues. V lost 6 bases and J 5 bases, leaving 17 bases between the germline ends. Germline V lookup: CDR1 DFQATT, CDR2 SNEGSKA (reference sequence).

The genes are TRBV9 and TRBJ2-7; tentatively, D is TRBD1 (6 bases). Germline V gives CDR1 SGDLS, CDR2 YYNGEE. Trimming cost V 7 bases and J 2 bases, with 16 bases left between them. The CDR3 runs to 14 residues. This CDR3 is CASARDTVAYEQYF. CDR3 DNA: TGTGCCAGCGCACGGGACACCGTCGCCTACGAGCAGTACTTC.

The chain carries TRBV19 and TRBJ1-4; D not resolved. The germline V gene has CDR1 LNHDA and CDR2 SQIVND (reference sequence). The CDR3 length is 14 residues. V was clipped by 10 bases and J by 5 bases, with 17 bases between them. CDR3 coding DNA: TGTGCCACACTAGCGGGAGACTACAATGAAAAACTGTTTTTT. It yields the protein CATLAGDYNEKLFF.

The rearrangement links TRBV9 to TRBJ1-2, with D perhaps matching TRBD1 (5 bases). V was cut by 8 bases and J by 4 bases, with 15 bases left in between. This CDR3 has 13 residues. The germline gives CDR1 SGDLS, CDR2 YYNGEE. The CDR3 coding sequence is TGTGCCAGTAGCCCCCGGACATGCTATGGCTACACCTTC. Its protein product is CASSPRTCYGYTF.

This clonotype has more than one count but fewer than ten. Since a much larger clone is just one base distant, this may be a read error. CDR3 coding DNA: TGTGCCAGCAGTGATGCTGCGAGTAGGGGCCTCTCCGGGGGGCTGTTTTTT. Its protein is CASSDAASRGLSGGLFF. The rearrangement uses TRBV6-1 and TRBJ2-2; D might be TRBD2 (6 bases). Germline V gene sequence: CDR1 MNHNS, CDR2 SASEGT. This CDR3 is built from 17 residues.

This clonotype was seen many times. The genes are TRBV6-5 and TRBJ2-7; TRBD2 matches at 12 bases. The germline V gene has CDR1 MNHEY and CDR2 SVGAGI. The trim removed 6 bases at V and 7 bases at J, leaving 4 bases unmatched. The CDR3 is 13 residues long. As DNA, the CDR3 is TGTGCCAGCAGGGGACTAGCGGGCAGGGAGCAGTACTTC. It is translated as CASRGLAGREQYF.

The V and J genes are TRBV9 and TRBJ2-7, with 10 positions matching TRBD2. Germline CDR1 reads SGDLS; CDR2 reads YYNGEE. Germline trimming cut 5 bases from V and 0 bases from J; bases unmatched to any gene: 5. The CDR3 is 15 amino acids. The CDR3 reads CASRGSSGSSYEQYF. DNA for the CDR3: TGTGCCAGCAGAGGTTCTAGCGGGAGCTCCTACGAGCAGTACTTC.

This clonotype was detected ten times or more. The chain has TRBV5-8 and TRBJ2-7, with 7 bases matching TRBD2. CDR1 SGHTS and CDR2 YDEGEE come from the germline V gene. The CDR3 covers 13 residues. Unmatched junction bases numbered 3, after V lost 4 bases and J lost 2 bases. For the CDR3, the DNA is TGTGCCAGCAGCGTACTAGCGACCTACGAGCAGTACTTC. It codes for CASSVLATYEQYF.

This clonotype has ten or more counts. The chain has TRBV4-3 and TRBJ2-2, with 9 bases that match TRBD2. From germline, CDR1 is LGHNA and CDR2 YSLEER. The trim removed 0 bases at V and 1 base at J, leaving 6 bases unmatched. The CDR3 has 18 amino acids. Here the CDR3 reads CASSQDASGAKNTGELFF. CDR3 nucleotide sequence: TGCGCCAGCAGCCAAGACGCTAGCGGGGCAAAGAACACCGGGGAGCTGTTTTTT.

This clonotype has just a few counts. The chain has TRBV20-1 and TRBJ2-7; D unclear. The CDR3 runs to 13 residues. The germline V gene encodes CDR1 DFQATT and CDR2 SNEGSKA (reference sequence). Trimming shortened V by 3 bases and J by 0 bases, and 9 bases separated the two germline ends. This CDR3 reads CSARPQLSYEQYF. The CDR3 nucleotides read TGCAGTGCTAGGCCCCAGCTCTCCTACGAGCAGTACTTC.

In its sample, this clonotype was seen many times. The V and J genes are TRBV28 and TRBJ1-3; D gene ambiguous. This CDR3 region has 13 residues. V gave up 8 bases and J gave up 5 bases, with 13 bases separating them. The germline V gene encodes CDR1 MDHEN and CDR2 SYDVKM. The CDR3 DNA is TGTGCCAGCCAGGCGGAAAATCGAAACACCATATATTTT. Residues: CASQAENRNTIYF.

This clonotype was counted many times. The chain is built from TRBV14 and TRBJ2-7; 10 bases map to TRBD1. V was clipped by 4 bases and J by 9 bases; unmatched bases: 0. Germline V lookup: CDR1 SGHDN, CDR2 FVKESK. This CDR3 region has 11 residues. The CDR3 DNA reads as TGTGCCAGCAGCCGGGACAGGGGGCAGTACTTC. Its translation: CASSRDRGQYF. Drawing the rest from reference TRBV14 and TRBJ2-7, the complete variable domain is EAGVTQFPSHSVIEKGQTVTLRCDPISGHDNLYWYRRVMGKEIKFLLHFVKESKQDESGMPNNRFLAERTGGTYSTLKVQPAELEDSGVYFCASSRDRGQYFGPGTRLTVT.

The CDR3: CASSSRQDHNSPLHF. For the CDR3, the DNA is TGTGCCAGCAGCTCCCGGCAGGATCATAATTCACCCCTCCACTTT. The chain carries TRBV9 and TRBJ1-6; D is unresolved. In germline, CDR1 is SGDLS, CDR2 YYNGEE. V lost 4 bases, J lost 5 bases, and 13 bases lay in between. CDR3 length: 15 residues.